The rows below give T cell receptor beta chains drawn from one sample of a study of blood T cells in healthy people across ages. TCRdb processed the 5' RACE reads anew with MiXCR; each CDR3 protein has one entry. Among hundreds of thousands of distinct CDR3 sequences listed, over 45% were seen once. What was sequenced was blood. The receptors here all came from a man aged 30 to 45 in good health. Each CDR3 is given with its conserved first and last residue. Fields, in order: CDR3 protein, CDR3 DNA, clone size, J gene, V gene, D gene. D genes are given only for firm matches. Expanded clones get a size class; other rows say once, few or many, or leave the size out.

cdr3_aa: CSAREFGTVTYEQYF; cdr3_nt: TGCAGTGCTAGAGAATTCGGGACGGTAACCTACGAGCAGTACTTC; clone_size: few; j_call: TRBJ2-7; v_call: TRBV20-1; d_call: .
cdr3_aa: CASSVDSDVGQRQYF; cdr3_nt: TGTGCCAGCAGCGTAGATTCTGATGTCGGGCAAAGGCAGTACTTC; clone_size: .; j_call: TRBJ2-5; v_call: TRBV9; d_call: .
cdr3_aa: CAISEGTIRQYF; cdr3_nt: TGTGCCATCAGTGAAGGAACTATCAGGCAGTATTTT; clone_size: once; j_call: TRBJ2-3; v_call: TRBV10-3; d_call: .
cdr3_aa: CASSQVSGGVPDTQYF; cdr3_nt: TGTGCCAGCAGCCAAGTCTCGGGCGGCGTACCAGATACGCAGTATTTT; clone_size: .; j_call: TRBJ2-3; v_call: TRBV4-2; d_call: .
cdr3_aa: CASSYSKGAGGETQYF; cdr3_nt: TGTGCCAGCAGTTACTCGAAGGGGGCCGGCGGGGAGACCCAGTACTTC; clone_size: .; j_call: TRBJ2-5; v_call: TRBV6-5; d_call: TRBD1
cdr3_aa: CASSGVGETQYF; cdr3_nt: TGTGCCAGCTCAGGGGTTGGGGAGACCCAGTACTTC; clone_size: .; j_call: TRBJ2-5; v_call: TRBV6-2/TRBV6-3; d_call: .
cdr3_aa: CSADPGQSGANVLTF; cdr3_nt: TGCAGTGCTGACCCAGGACAATCTGGGGCCAACGTCCTGACTTTC; clone_size: few; j_call: TRBJ2-6; v_call: TRBV20-1; d_call: .
cdr3_aa: CASITIPPHEQYF; cdr3_nt: TGCGCCAGCATAACCATCCCTCCCCACGAGCAGTACTTC; clone_size: once; j_call: TRBJ2-7; v_call: TRBV5-1; d_call: .
cdr3_aa: CSVETSGGGEQFF; cdr3_nt: TGCAGCGTTGAAACCTCCGGAGGGGGTGAGCAGTTCTTC; clone_size: .; j_call: TRBJ2-1; v_call: TRBV29-1; d_call: .
cdr3_aa: CASSFGPNLGANYGYTF; cdr3_nt: TGTGCCAGCAGCTTTGGGCCGAACCTGGGAGCTAACTATGGCTACACCTTC; clone_size: once; j_call: TRBJ1-2; v_call: TRBV7-9; d_call: .
cdr3_aa: CSGITGSEAFF; cdr3_nt: TGCAGCGGGATAACAGGGTCTGAAGCTTTCTTT; clone_size: .; j_call: TRBJ1-1; v_call: TRBV29-1; d_call: .
cdr3_aa: CSAPKRQVDEQYF; cdr3_nt: TGCAGTGCCCCGAAACGGCAGGTCGACGAGCAGTACTTC; clone_size: .; j_call: TRBJ2-7; v_call: TRBV20-1; d_call: .
cdr3_aa: CSAPYTGDRGYNEQFF; cdr3_nt: TGCAGTGCTCCTTACACGGGAGATCGAGGGTACAATGAGCAGTTCTTC; clone_size: few; j_call: TRBJ2-1; v_call: TRBV20-1; d_call: .
cdr3_aa: CASSSPGGMNTEAFF; cdr3_nt: TGTGCCAGCAGCTCCCCGGGGGGGATGAACACTGAAGCTTTCTTT; clone_size: .; j_call: TRBJ1-1; v_call: TRBV7-2; d_call: .
cdr3_aa: CASGSRDDYGYTF; cdr3_nt: TGTGCCAGCGGCAGTCGGGATGACTATGGCTACACCTTC; clone_size: .; j_call: TRBJ1-2; v_call: TRBV6-6; d_call: .
cdr3_aa: CASSQDQSAKNIQYF; cdr3_nt: TGTGCCAGCAGCCAAGATCAGTCGGCCAAAAACATTCAGTACTTC; clone_size: .; j_call: TRBJ2-4; v_call: TRBV4-2; d_call: .
cdr3_aa: CAISDPGLLQETQYF; cdr3_nt: TGTGCCATCAGTGACCCGGGACTACTACAAGAGACCCAGTACTTC; clone_size: .; j_call: TRBJ2-5; v_call: TRBV10-3; d_call: TRBD2
cdr3_aa: CAISEFRTPAGVGETQYF; cdr3_nt: TGTGCCATCAGTGAGTTCAGAACCCCAGCGGGAGTTGGAGAGACCCAGTACTTC; clone_size: .; j_call: TRBJ2-5; v_call: TRBV10-3; d_call: TRBD2
cdr3_aa: CASSSPLGSGRRSGYF; cdr3_nt: TGTGCCAGCAGTTCCCCCTTAGGTAGCGGGAGAAGGTCGGGGTACTTC; clone_size: .; j_call: TRBJ2-7; v_call: TRBV28; d_call: TRBD2
cdr3_aa: CASSLDTIREVEFF; cdr3_nt: TGTGCCAGCAGCTTAGATACTATCAGGGAGGTGGAGTTCTTC; clone_size: few; j_call: TRBJ2-1; v_call: TRBV11-2; d_call: .
cdr3_aa: CASSLIQRGGHTF; cdr3_nt: TGTGCCAGCAGCTTAATTCAGCGAGGCGGCCACACCTTC; clone_size: .; j_call: TRBJ1-2; v_call: TRBV7-2; d_call: .
cdr3_aa: CASSLDRVVDEQYF; cdr3_nt: TGTGCCAGCAGTTTGGACAGGGTAGTGGACGAGCAGTACTTC; clone_size: .; j_call: TRBJ2-7; v_call: TRBV28; d_call: TRBD1
cdr3_aa: CAGSFESYNEQFF; cdr3_nt: TGTGCCGGCTCTTTCGAGTCCTACAATGAGCAGTTCTTC; clone_size: many; j_call: TRBJ2-1; v_call: TRBV6-6; d_call: .
cdr3_aa: CSARVAGEDNEQFF; cdr3_nt: TGCAGTGCTAGAGTGGCGGGAGAGGACAATGAGCAGTTCTTC; clone_size: .; j_call: TRBJ2-1; v_call: TRBV20-1; d_call: TRBD2
cdr3_aa: CASRGAGSQETQYF; cdr3_nt: TGTGCCAGCAGGGGGGCGGGAAGTCAAGAGACCCAGTACTTC; clone_size: few; j_call: TRBJ2-5; v_call: TRBV12-3/TRBV12-4; d_call: .
cdr3_aa: CSAVPRTSQETQYF; cdr3_nt: TGCAGTGCCGTCCCCCGGACTTCCCAAGAGACCCAGTACTTC; clone_size: few; j_call: TRBJ2-5; v_call: TRBV20-1; d_call: .
cdr3_aa: CASSLIGGGAWSEQFF; cdr3_nt: TGCGCCAGCAGCTTGATCGGCGGAGGGGCGTGGAGTGAGCAGTTCTTC; clone_size: few; j_call: TRBJ2-1; v_call: TRBV5-1; d_call: .
cdr3_aa: CASSSLGRSSYNEQFF; cdr3_nt: TGTGCCAGCAGCTCCCTGGGACGGAGCTCCTACAATGAGCAGTTCTTC; clone_size: many; j_call: TRBJ2-1; v_call: TRBV7-2; d_call: .
cdr3_aa: CASRSDGETQYF; cdr3_nt: TGTGCCAGCAGGTCGGACGGAGAGACCCAGTACTTC; clone_size: .; j_call: TRBJ2-5; v_call: TRBV2; d_call: .
cdr3_aa: CSVRGRQGTDTQYF; cdr3_nt: TGCAGCGTTCGAGGGCGGCAGGGAACAGATACGCAGTATTTT; clone_size: .; j_call: TRBJ2-3; v_call: TRBV29-1; d_call: .
cdr3_aa: CSAPRLGVDTQYF; cdr3_nt: TGCAGTGCCCCTCGGCTGGGGGTAGATACGCAGTATTTT; clone_size: .; j_call: TRBJ2-3; v_call: TRBV20-1; d_call: .
cdr3_aa: CSAREASQETQYF; cdr3_nt: TGCAGTGCTAGAGAGGCTAGCCAAGAGACCCAGTACTTC; clone_size: few; j_call: TRBJ2-5; v_call: TRBV20-1; d_call: .
cdr3_aa: CASSSTTKSNEQFF; cdr3_nt: TGTGCCAGCAGCTCAACCACTAAGAGCAATGAGCAGTTCTTC; clone_size: .; j_call: TRBJ2-1; v_call: TRBV13; d_call: .
cdr3_aa: CASSAAAGRNEQYF; cdr3_nt: TGCGCCAGCAGCGCCGCCGCGGGACGCAACGAGCAGTACTTC; clone_size: .; j_call: TRBJ2-7; v_call: TRBV5-1; d_call: .
cdr3_aa: CASSLRHGQFF; cdr3_nt: TGTGCCAGCAGCTTACGACACGGACAGTTCTTC; clone_size: once; j_call: TRBJ2-1; v_call: TRBV7-2; d_call: .
cdr3_aa: CASSQGTGRGERYEQYF; cdr3_nt: TGCGCCAGCAGCCAAGGGACGGGAAGAGGGGAGCGATACGAGCAGTACTTC; clone_size: few; j_call: TRBJ2-7; v_call: TRBV4-3; d_call: .
cdr3_aa: CATSGDYSYNEQFF; cdr3_nt: TGTGCCACCAGCGGGGACTACTCCTACAATGAGCAGTTCTTC; clone_size: few; j_call: TRBJ2-1; v_call: TRBV15; d_call: TRBD2
cdr3_aa: CASSIRQGGGNEQFF; cdr3_nt: TGTGCCAGCAGCATCCGACAGGGGGGAGGGAATGAGCAGTTCTTC; clone_size: .; j_call: TRBJ2-1; v_call: TRBV7-2; d_call: TRBD1
cdr3_aa: CASSPRLAGVYEQFF; cdr3_nt: TGTGCCAGCAGCCCCAGACTAGCGGGCGTCTATGAGCAGTTCTTC; clone_size: .; j_call: TRBJ2-1; v_call: TRBV11-1; d_call: TRBD2
cdr3_aa: CASTHTGDTEAFF; cdr3_nt: TGTGCCAGCACTCACACCGGGGACACTGAAGCTTTCTTT; clone_size: .; j_call: TRBJ1-1; v_call: TRBV6-2/TRBV6-3; d_call: .
cdr3_aa: CASSLEGQNTGELFF; cdr3_nt: TGCGCCAGCAGCTTAGAGGGACAGAACACCGGGGAGCTGTTTTTT; clone_size: .; j_call: TRBJ2-2; v_call: TRBV5-1; d_call: .
cdr3_aa: CASSLGTRANEKLFF; cdr3_nt: TGTGCCAGCAGCTTGGGCACGCGAGCGAATGAAAAACTGTTTTTT; clone_size: .; j_call: TRBJ1-4; v_call: TRBV7-8; d_call: .
cdr3_aa: CASRDWPYEQYF; cdr3_nt: TGCGCCAGCAGGGACTGGCCCTACGAGCAGTACTTC; clone_size: .; j_call: TRBJ2-7; v_call: TRBV10-2; d_call: .
cdr3_aa: CASSQGQGWNEQFF; cdr3_nt: TGTGCCAGTAGCCAGGGACAGGGGTGGAATGAGCAGTTCTTC; clone_size: .; j_call: TRBJ2-1; v_call: TRBV19; d_call: TRBD1
cdr3_aa: CASPPGPTYNEQYF; cdr3_nt: TGTGCCAGCCCCCCAGGGCCTACCTACAATGAGCAGTACTTC; clone_size: .; j_call: TRBJ2-7; v_call: TRBV6-1; d_call: .
cdr3_aa: CASSPPQPSGYTYEQYF; cdr3_nt: TGTGCCAGCAGCCCTCCCCAACCAAGCGGGTACACCTACGAGCAGTACTTC; clone_size: .; j_call: TRBJ2-7; v_call: TRBV12-3/TRBV12-4; d_call: .
cdr3_aa: CATLGHQETQYF; cdr3_nt: TGTGCCACACTAGGCCACCAAGAGACCCAGTACTTC; clone_size: few; j_call: TRBJ2-5; v_call: TRBV28; d_call: .
cdr3_aa: CSANMPTSYNEQFF; cdr3_nt: TGCAGTGCTAACATGCCCACTAGCTACAATGAGCAGTTCTTC; clone_size: few; j_call: TRBJ2-1; v_call: TRBV20-1; d_call: .
cdr3_aa: CASIGDPYNEQFF; cdr3_nt: TGTGCCAGCATAGGGGACCCATACAATGAGCAGTTCTTC; clone_size: .; j_call: TRBJ2-1; v_call: TRBV28; d_call: .
cdr3_aa: CASSSAGTPGEQFF; cdr3_nt: TGTGCCAGCAGCTCCGCCGGGACCCCGGGGGAGCAGTTCTTC; clone_size: .; j_call: TRBJ2-1; v_call: TRBV7-3; d_call: .
cdr3_aa: CASSESPQGTYEQYF; cdr3_nt: TGTGCCAGCAGTGAATCCCCTCAGGGGACCTACGAGCAGTACTTC; clone_size: few; j_call: TRBJ2-7; v_call: TRBV25-1; d_call: .
cdr3_aa: CSVPMVGLAVSNEQFF; cdr3_nt: TGCAGCGTCCCCATGGTGGGACTAGCGGTTAGCAATGAGCAGTTCTTC; clone_size: .; j_call: TRBJ2-1; v_call: TRBV29-1; d_call: TRBD2
cdr3_aa: CASTLSRRWYEQYF; cdr3_nt: TGTGCCAGCACCCTTAGCCGGAGATGGTACGAGCAGTACTTC; clone_size: few; j_call: TRBJ2-7; v_call: TRBV27; d_call: .
cdr3_aa: CASSYRLVGDEQYF; cdr3_nt: TGTGCCAGCAGTTATCGGCTAGTGGGCGATGAGCAGTACTTC; clone_size: .; j_call: TRBJ2-7; v_call: TRBV6-5; d_call: .
cdr3_aa: CSVGQGVSYEQYF; cdr3_nt: TGCAGCGTTGGGCAGGGTGTCTCCTACGAGCAGTACTTC; clone_size: .; j_call: TRBJ2-7; v_call: TRBV29-1; d_call: .